The rows below give T cell receptor beta chains drawn from one sample of a study of blood T cells in healthy people across ages. TCRdb re-derived calls from the 5' RACE reads in MiXCR, one entry per CDR3 protein. This table has about 970,000 distinct CDR3 sequences, just over 50% appearing once. Sequenced sample: blood. These receptors were obtained from a woman aged 60 to 75 in good health. The CDR3 runs from the conserved cysteine through the conserved F or W. D genes are given only for firm matches. The size of a clone is reported for some rows only, either as once, few or many, or as a class for expanded clones.

v_call,d_call,clone_size,j_call,cdr3_nt,cdr3_aa
TRBV6-5,TRBD2,once,TRBJ2-7,TGTGCCAGCAGTTACATAAACGGACTAGCACCCTACGAGCAGTACTTC,CASSYINGLAPYEQYF
TRBV7-9,.,.,TRBJ1-4,TGTGCCAGCAGCAACGATGAAGGGAAACTGTTTTTT,CASSNDEGKLFF
TRBV7-2,.,.,TRBJ2-5,TGTGCCAGCAGCATTGATGGCAGGACGACCCAGTACTTC,CASSIDGRTTQYF
TRBV19,TRBD1,.,TRBJ2-7,TGTGCCAGTAGTTTCGGAGGACAGGGGGGGACCTACGAGCAGTACTTC,CASSFGGQGGTYEQYF
TRBV28,TRBD2,few,TRBJ2-3,TGTGCCAGCATCAGCGGGAGGGCCCCCACGAGCACAGATACGCAGTATTTT,CASISGRAPTSTDTQYF
TRBV28,.,.,TRBJ1-6,TGTGCCAGCAGTTTGCCCAATTATAATTCACCCCTCCACTTT,CASSLPNYNSPLHF
TRBV20-1,TRBD2,.,TRBJ2-1,TGCAGTGCTAGGACCTTAGACGGGGCTAGCGGGTTATACAATGAGCAGTTCTTC,CSARTLDGASGLYNEQFF
TRBV27,.,.,TRBJ1-5,TGTGCCAGCAGTTCGATGGGAATCAGTCAGCCCCAGCATTTT,CASSSMGISQPQHF
TRBV9,.,.,TRBJ2-7,TGTGCCAGCAGCATCGGACGGGGGTATGGGTTTTACCCCTACGAGCAGTACTTC,CASSIGRGYGFYPYEQYF
TRBV28,.,few,TRBJ2-3,TGTGCCAGCCTAAGCTGGACCAGGACCACAGATACGCAGTATTTT,CASLSWTRTTDTQYF
TRBV3-1,.,few,TRBJ1-2,TGTGCCAGCAGCCAAGAAGGGGTTTCTGGCTACACCTTC,CASSQEGVSGYTF
TRBV28,.,few,TRBJ2-7,TGTGCCAGTACCCGAATGGACAGATACGAGCAGTACTTC,CASTRMDRYEQYF
TRBV12-3/TRBV12-4,.,many,TRBJ2-5,TGTGCCAGCAGCTTCACAGAGACCCAGTACTTC,CASSFTETQYF
TRBV16,.,many,TRBJ2-7,TGTGCCAGCAGCCAATCGATAGCAGGGTATGAGCAGTACTTC,CASSQSIAGYEQYF
TRBV7-2,TRBD1,.,TRBJ1-6,TGTGCCAGCAGCTTACCAAGGGGACAGGGGGCATCATCACCCCTCCACTTT,CASSLPRGQGASSPLHF
TRBV11-1,TRBD1,.,TRBJ2-7,TGTGCCAGCAGCTTAGCGACGCAGGGGGCCACCTACGAGCAGTACTTC,CASSLATQGATYEQYF
TRBV3-1,.,.,TRBJ2-1,TGTGCCAGCAGCCCACGCTGGACACAAAATGAGCAGTTCTTC,CASSPRWTQNEQFF
TRBV4-2,.,.,TRBJ2-3,TGTGCCAGCAGCCCTGTCATGGTTCGGGGGAGCACAGATACGCAGTATTTT,CASSPVMVRGSTDTQYF
TRBV7-3,.,few,TRBJ2-7,TGTGCCAGCAGCTTAACGGAAGCGGGCGAGCAGTACTTC,CASSLTEAGEQYF
TRBV12-3/TRBV12-4,TRBD2,.,TRBJ2-3,TGTGCCAGCAGTTATAGACTAGCGGGAGGGAATTTCCTCTTAGATACGCAGTATTTT,CASSYRLAGGNFLLDTQYF
TRBV7-3,.,.,TRBJ1-6,TGTGCCAGCAGCTTACAGAATAATTCACCCCTCCACTTT,CASSLQNNSPLHF
TRBV28,TRBD1,once,TRBJ2-5,TGTGCCAGCAGACGAATGGGACAGTACCAAGAGACCCAGTACTTC,CASRRMGQYQETQYF
TRBV5-1,.,few,TRBJ2-7,TGCGCCAGCAGCTTGGGATATCGGGAAGGGGAGCAGTACTTC,CASSLGYREGEQYF
TRBV5-4,.,.,TRBJ2-5,TGTGCCAGCAGCTTGTCGTCAGGGAGTAGGACCCAGTACTTC,CASSLSSGSRTQYF
TRBV5-1,.,.,TRBJ2-4,TGCGCCAGCAGTACCGACCCTCAGGGAGCGGTTCCCAAAAACATTCAGTACTTC,CASSTDPQGAVPKNIQYF
TRBV7-2,.,.,TRBJ1-4,TGTGCCAGCAGCACCCGGGTGGTTGAAAAACTGTTTTTT,CASSTRVVEKLFF
TRBV28,.,.,TRBJ2-6,TGTGCCAGCAGTTTTGGAACGTACTCTGGGGCCAACGTCCTGACTTTC,CASSFGTYSGANVLTF
TRBV5-4,.,.,TRBJ2-7,TGTGCCAGCAGCTCGTTAGACAGTCCGTACGAGCAGTACTTC,CASSSLDSPYEQYF
TRBV20-1,.,.,TRBJ2-3,TGCAGTGCTAGCGGGGTTAGCGCAGATACGCAGTATTTT,CSASGVSADTQYF
TRBV21-1,.,.,TRBJ2-7,TGTGCCAGCAACCCACCGGGACTAGCGGGCTACAATGAGCAGTACTTC,CASNPPGLAGYNEQYF
TRBV10-2,.,.,TRBJ1-2,TGCGCCAGCAGTTCAGGGATAGCGCATGGCTACACCTTC,CASSSGIAHGYTF
TRBV2,.,.,TRBJ2-7,TGTGCCAGCAGTGAAGGCAGGGTACCCTACGAGCAGTACTTC,CASSEGRVPYEQYF
TRBV4-3,.,.,TRBJ2-1,TGCGCCAGCAGCAAAGACTTAGATACGCAGTTCTTC,CASSKDLDTQFF
TRBV12-3/TRBV12-4,TRBD1,.,TRBJ2-7,TGTGCCAGCAGTTGGTCAGGGGGCGAGCAGTACTTC,CASSWSGGEQYF
TRBV18,TRBD2,.,TRBJ2-4,TGTGCCAGCTCACCAAGTCCCCTGACTAGCGGGAGAGGGGCTAACATTCAGTACTTC,CASSPSPLTSGRGANIQYF
TRBV4-3,.,once,TRBJ2-7,TGCGCCAGCAGCCCTGTCTTCGGGTCCGACTACGAGCAGTACTTC,CASSPVFGSDYEQYF
TRBV29-1,.,.,TRBJ1-1,TGCAGCGTTGATAGGGGAAGCACTGAAGCTTTCTTT,CSVDRGSTEAFF
TRBV20-1,TRBD2,.,TRBJ2-1,TGCAGTGCGGACAGAATAGCGGGAGTCTCTAATGAGCAGTTCTTC,CSADRIAGVSNEQFF
TRBV29-1,.,.,TRBJ1-2,TGCAGCGCCCTGTTGCGGGGTAGGACCTATGGCTACACCTTC,CSALLRGRTYGYTF